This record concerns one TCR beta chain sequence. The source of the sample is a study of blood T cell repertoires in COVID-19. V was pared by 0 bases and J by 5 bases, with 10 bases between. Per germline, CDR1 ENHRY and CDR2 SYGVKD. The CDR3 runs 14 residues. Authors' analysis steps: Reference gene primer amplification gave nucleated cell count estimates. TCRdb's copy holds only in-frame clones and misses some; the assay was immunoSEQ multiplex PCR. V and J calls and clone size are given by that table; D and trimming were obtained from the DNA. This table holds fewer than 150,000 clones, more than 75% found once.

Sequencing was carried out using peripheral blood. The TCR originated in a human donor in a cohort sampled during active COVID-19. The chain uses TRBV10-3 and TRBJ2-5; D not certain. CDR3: CAISESKARETQYF. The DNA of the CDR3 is TGTGCCATCAGTGAGTCGAAGGCGAGGGAGACCCAGTACTTC.